This is a list of T cell receptor beta chains from one sample in a study of blood T cell repertoires in COVID-19. TCRdb's table, derived via immunoSEQ multiplex PCR, lists solely in-frame clones and lacks some. The sample yields 100,000 to 150,000 clones, approximately 89% seen once. The material sequenced was peripheral blood. The receptors derive from an older woman with acute or convalescent COVID-19. CDR3s include the opening cysteine and the closing phenylalanine or tryptophan. The order of the fields is D gene, J gene, V gene, CDR3 protein. D genes are given only for firm matches.

TRBD1,TRBJ1-2,TRBV5-1,CASSAIQGTYGYTF
TRBD1,TRBJ1-1,TRBV7-9,CASRGQYAEAFF
TRBD2,TRBJ2-5,TRBV19,CASSGLAGVRETQYF
-,TRBJ1-6,TRBV25-1,CASRGQDYYNSPLHF
-,TRBJ2-1,TRBV2,CASIPGWVADEQFF
TRBD1,TRBJ2-6,TRBV10-1,CASTYQGAGANVLTF
TRBD2,TRBJ2-1,TRBV7-2,CASSLASSGKFYEQFF
-,TRBJ1-5,TRBV28,CASRPTGGVNQPQHF
TRBD1,TRBJ2-7,TRBV28,CASSFLGQGNTEQYF
-,TRBJ1-5,TRBV6-5,CASILLAASNQPQHF
-,TRBJ2-3,TRBV3-1/TRBV3-2,CASSQDLIGDTQYF
TRBD2,TRBJ2-1,TRBV27,CASSNSPSGTYNEQFF
-,TRBJ1-5,TRBV2,CASSGRVPNQPQHF
TRBD1,TRBJ1-6,TRBV28,CASSQQGGNSPLHF
TRBD1,TRBJ1-2,TRBV7-2,CASSLVLRDRGTGYTF
-,TRBJ1-3,TRBV6-5,CASSSYSGNTIYF
TRBD1,TRBJ1-1,TRBV2,CASSYYRDSTEAFF
-,TRBJ1-4,TRBV10-3,CAISATSRGEKLFF
TRBD2,TRBJ2-3,TRBV5-1,CASSPPSGSADTQYF
TRBD1,TRBJ1-1,TRBV2,CASRVDRGIAEAFF
-,TRBJ1-1,TRBV7-3,CASSRELNTEAFF
TRBD1,TRBJ1-2,TRBV27,CASSSTGYGYTF
-,TRBJ2-7,TRBV9,CASSVTPTPGIYEQYF
-,TRBJ1-1,TRBV2,CASGREEAFF
TRBD2,TRBJ2-1,TRBV5-1,CASWDAGGPREQFF
-,TRBJ1-1,TRBV7-2,CASSTTALNTEAFF
-,TRBJ2-7,TRBV6-5,CASSPSPPYEQYF
TRBD2,TRBJ2-2,TRBV7-3,CASSLYGSSGSPGELFF
-,TRBJ1-3,TRBV7-3,CASSRTVSGNTIYF
TRBD1,TRBJ2-7,TRBV19,CASSTGQGAYEQYF
-,TRBJ1-5,TRBV6-1,CASSETPRGDSNQPQHF
TRBD2,TRBJ2-1,TRBV14,CASSHPPGTSGSAYGEQFF